These 26 T cell receptor beta chains were sequenced from one sample in a study of blood T cell repertoires in COVID-19. TCRdb's copy holds only in-frame clones and misses some; the assay was immunoSEQ multiplex PCR. Counted here are about 240,000 clones, around 90% occurring once; the ten biggest clones make up about 7%. The source material was peripheral blood. These receptors all come from a man aged 60 to 75 who had recovered from COVID-19.

This clone was seen a handful of times. The V call is TRBV28, the J call TRBJ2-3, with TRBD2 matching over 7 bases. CDR1 and CDR2 from the germline V gene are MDHEN and SYDVKM. The CDR3 runs to 15 residues. J was trimmed by 5 bases and V by 5 bases; bases with no gene match: 10. Here the CDR3 reads CASSPPLAVGDTQYF. CDR3 coding DNA: TGTGCCAGCAGTCCCCCGCTAGCGGTGGGAGATACGCAGTATTTT.

The chain employs TRBV12-3 or TRBV12-4 and TRBJ2-1; D is ambiguous. V was shortened by 2 bases and J by 8 bases, with 7 bases between the two germline ends. The CDR3 contains 12 residues. The CDR3 is CASSLMADEQFF. The CDR3 DNA reads as TGTGCCAGCAGTTTAATGGCGGATGAGCAGTTCTTC.

The rearrangement uses TRBV6-5 and TRBJ2-1, with 11 nucleotides matching TRBD2. The CDR3 runs to 16 residues. Per germline, CDR1 MNHEY and CDR2 SVGAGI. Unmatched junction bases numbered 4, after V lost 4 bases and J lost 2 bases. Here the CDR3 DNA reads TGTGCCAGCAGTTCTAGCGGGGGGCTTCCCTACAATGAGCAGTTCTTC. Translating it yields CASSSSGGLPYNEQFF.

V usage is TRBV11-3 and J usage is TRBJ2-5; weak D call: TRBD2 (5 bases). V was clipped by 2 bases and J by 4 bases, with 14 bases between them. The CDR3 runs 15 residues. CDR1 is SGHNT and CDR2 is YENEEA in the germline V gene. The CDR3 region has the DNA TGTGCCAGCAGCTTATCCGGGGTCATAGGAGAGACCCAGTACTTC. Translation gives CASSLSGVIGETQYF.

The rearrangement uses TRBV5-5 and TRBJ2-1, with 7 bases fitting TRBD1. This CDR3 has 14 amino acids. Germline V gene lookup returns CDR1 SGHKS and CDR2 YYEKEE (reference sequence). V dropped 0 bases and J dropped 5; count of bases not matched to a gene: 2. CDR3: CASSLGDRHNEQFF. CDR3 nucleotide sequence: TGTGCCAGCAGCTTGGGGGACAGACACAATGAGCAGTTCTTC.

V usage is TRBV14 and J usage is TRBJ2-7, with TRBD2 matching 7 bases. V dropped 3 bases and J dropped 3; count of bases not matched to a gene: 8. Germline V CDR1 and CDR2: SGHDN, FVKESK. The CDR3 consists of 15 residues. Here the CDR3 reads CASSQTRLAGYEQYF. The CDR3 region has the DNA TGTGCCAGCAGCCAGACCCGACTAGCCGGCTACGAGCAGTACTTC.

This rearrangement joins TRBV10-3 to TRBJ1-2, with TRBD1 matching over 9 bases. There are 15 residues in the CDR3. The germline V gene has CDR1 ENHRY and CDR2 SYGVKD. Trimming cost V 3 bases and J 4 bases; bases outside gene matches: 6. The DNA of the CDR3 is TGTGCCATCAGTGACCCGGGACAGGGAATCTATGGCTACACCTTC. Translation gives CAISDPGQGIYGYTF.

The gene calls are TRBV11-2 and TRBJ2-7, with TRBD1 matching 10 bases. This CDR3 comprises 15 residues. The germline gives CDR1 SGHAT, CDR2 FQNNGV. After removal of 4 bases from V and 3 bases from J, the junction contained 6 bases not matched to a gene. CDR3 sequence reads: CASSSWDRGHYEQYV. The CDR3 DNA sequence: TGTGCCAGCAGCTCATGGGACAGGGGCCACTACGAGCAGTACGTC.

V usage is TRBV21-1 and J usage is TRBJ1-1. TRBV21-1 is deemed a pseudogene. The CDR3 contains 17 residues. CDR3 amino acids: CASSTSLAGGVNTEAFF. The CDR3 DNA follows: TGTGCCAGCAGCACCTCCCTCGCGGGCGGAGTGAACACTGAAGCTTTCTTT.

The chain recombines TRBV4-2 with TRBJ2-2; 9 bases align to TRBD2. Germline V gene data show CDR1 as LGHNA and CDR2 as YNFKEQ. J gave up 0 bases and V 0 bases, and 5 bases lay outside the gene matches. CDR3 length: 18 amino acids. CDR3 in DNA: TGTGCCAGCAGCCAAGATATTAGCGGGGGCGCGAACACCGGGGAGCTGTTTTTT. As protein: CASSQDISGGANTGELFF.

The chain recombines TRBV6-5 with TRBJ1-5; 11 nucleotides align to TRBD1. Germline loops: CDR1 MNHEY, CDR2 SVGAGI. This CDR3 has 15 residues. J was trimmed by 3 bases and V by 6 bases; bases with no gene match: 4. The CDR3 coding sequence is TGTGCCAGCAGACCGGGACAGGGGGACAATCAGCCCCAGCATTTT. This translates into CASRPGQGDNQPQHF.

The V and J genes are TRBV5-4 and TRBJ2-1, with D possibly matching TRBD1 (5 bases). CDR3 size: 16 residues. Germline CDR1 SGHNT, CDR2 YYREEE (reference sequence). V gave up 0 bases and J gave up 7 bases, with 17 bases separating them. CDR3 amino acids: CASSLARQGIGNEQFF. CDR3 DNA sequence: TGTGCCAGCAGCTTGGCTCGGCAGGGCATCGGAAATGAGCAGTTCTTC.

This clone was seen a single time. The chain carries TRBV6-5 and TRBJ2-7; D possibly corresponds to TRBD1 (6 bases). Germline-derived CDR1 and CDR2 are MNHEY and SVGAGI. The CDR3 contains 12 residues. Trimming cost V 6 bases and J 4 bases, with 10 bases left between them. CDR3 protein: CASRQGRYEQYV. The CDR3 DNA reads TGTGCCAGCAGACAGGGCCGGTACGAGCAGTACGTC.

V and J are TRBV30 and TRBJ1-5; the D is unclear. This CDR3 has 14 amino acids. CDR1 and CDR2 from the germline V gene are GTSNPN and SVGIG (reference sequence). V lost 1 base and J 5 bases, leaving 12 bases between the germline ends. CDR3 nucleotide sequence: TGTGCCTGGAGTGGAGAAAGGGAGGATCAGCCCCAGCATTTT. It translates to CAWSGEREDQPQHF.

The chain couples TRBV3-1 (or the pseudogene TRBV3-2) to TRBJ2-1; possible D gene TRBD1, 5 bases. The CDR3 loop spans 12 amino acids. Trimming took 4 bases from V and 9 from J, leaving 10 bases between them. From germline, CDR1 is LGHDT and CDR2 YNNKEL (reference sequence). The CDR3 bases are TGTGCCAGCAGCCTCCACAGGTCTGAGCAGTTCTTC. The encoded protein is CASSLHRSEQFF.

The chain carries TRBV11-2 and TRBJ2-3, with D possibly being TRBD2 (5 bases). Germline lookup yields CDR1 SGHAT and CDR2 FQNNGV. The V gene lost 2 bases and the J gene lost 0 bases, with 9 bases spanning the gap. The CDR3 totals 15 residues. CDR3 coding DNA: TGTGCCAGCAGCTTATTGGGCGGGAGCACAGATACGCAGTATTTT. It translates to CASSLLGGSTDTQYF. Supplemented by reference TRBV11-2 and TRBJ2-3, the full variable domain reads EAGVAQSPRYKIIEKRQSVAFWCNPISGHATLYWYQQILGQGPKLLIQFQNNGVVDDSQLPKDRFSAERLKGVDSTLKIQPAKLEDSAVYLCASSLLGGSTDTQYFGPGTRLTVL.

The rearrangement joins TRBV10-1 to TRBJ2-5, with D unresolved. This CDR3 spans 18 amino acids. V was cut by 5 bases and J by 2 bases, with 24 bases left in between. Germline-derived CDR1 and CDR2 are WNHNN and SYGVQD (reference sequence). CDR3 in amino acids: CASSKENLQTPEQETQYF. The CDR3 nucleotides read TGCGCCAGCAGTAAGGAGAACCTACAAACCCCAGAGCAAGAGACCCAGTACTTC.

The rearrangement uses TRBV10-3 and TRBJ2-5; tentative D call: TRBD1 (7 bases). From germline, CDR1 is ENHRY and CDR2 SYGVKD. CDR3 size: 13 residues. V shed 3 bases and J shed 7 bases, with 12 bases lying between them. CDR3 protein: CAISEFQGGTQYF. CDR3 DNA sequence: TGTGCCATCAGTGAATTTCAGGGGGGGACCCAGTACTTC.

The gene calls are TRBV4-1 and TRBJ2-6, with 11 bases matching TRBD2. The trim removed 0 bases at V and 2 bases at J, leaving 9 bases unmatched. The germline V gene encodes CDR1 MGHRA and CDR2 YSYEKL. This CDR3 has 20 residues. CDR3 sequence reads: CASSQDVRIAGGPGANVLTF. The CDR3 DNA reads as TGCGCCAGCAGCCAAGATGTTCGAATAGCGGGGGGGCCTGGGGCCAACGTCCTGACTTTC.

The chain couples TRBV7-9 to TRBJ1-2; D call uncertain. The CDR3 has 16 residues. Between the trimmed V and J ends, which lost 2 bases and 4 bases, there was a span of 17 bases. Per germline, CDR1 SEHNR and CDR2 FQNEAQ (reference sequence). The CDR3 spells CASSLFPPQGGYGYTF. The DNA for the CDR3 is TGTGCCAGCAGCTTATTCCCCCCACAAGGAGGCTATGGCTACACCTTC.

This clone was seen a few times. The CDR3 region has the DNA TGTGCTAGTGGTTTGGTACCCGACGGGGAACTAACCAATGAGCAGTTCTTC. This translates into CASGLVPDGELTNEQFF. The V and J genes are TRBV12-5 and TRBJ2-1; possibly TRBD2 for D (5 bases). CDR1 and CDR2 (germline): LGHNT, FRNRAP. The CDR3 loop spans 17 amino acids. V was pared by 0 bases and J by 6 bases, with 18 bases between. The complete variable domain, with remaining parts taken from reference TRBV12-5 and TRBJ2-1, reads DARVTQTPRHKVTEMGQEVTMRCQPILGHNTVFWYRQTMMQGLELLAYFRNRAPLDDSGMPKDRFSAEMPDATLATLKIQPSEPRDSAVYFCASGLVPDGELTNEQFFGPGTRLTVL.

The rearrangement joins TRBV6-5 to TRBJ2-7; D is possibly TRBD1 (8 bases). Per the germline V gene, CDR1 is MNHEY and CDR2 is SVGAGI. Trimming took off 8 bases at V and 2 bases at J, with 19 bases between the two ends. The CDR3 runs 15 residues. CDR3 sequence reads: CASGGGTGNPYEQYV. In nucleotides, the CDR3 is TGTGCCAGCGGGGGGGGGACAGGCAATCCCTACGAGCAGTACGTC.

The chain links TRBV19 to TRBJ2-2; TRBD2 agrees at 11 bases. Germline lookup yields CDR1 LNHDA and CDR2 SQIVND (reference sequence). The J segment lost 5 bases and the V segment lost 5 bases, leaving 7 bases of the junction unmatched. The CDR3 has 16 residues. Here the CDR3 reads CASSARASGGTGELFF. In DNA, the CDR3 is TGTGCCAGTAGTGCTAGGGCTAGCGGGGGGACCGGGGAGCTGTTTTTT.

The V gene is TRBV28, the J gene TRBJ1-2; D call uncertain. V gave up 2 bases and J gave up 5 bases, with 15 bases separating them. The CDR3 is 15 amino acids. From germline, CDR1 is MDHEN and CDR2 SYDVKM. CDR3 region: CASSLAGSVSYGYTF. The CDR3 DNA reads as TGTGCCAGCAGTTTAGCGGGTTCAGTTTCATATGGCTACACCTTC.

The chain is built from TRBV10-3 and TRBJ1-2; D possibly corresponds to TRBD1 (5 bases). V was pared by 3 bases and J by 8 bases, with 22 bases between. CDR1 and CDR2 (germline): ENHRY, SYGVKD. The CDR3 runs 16 residues. CDR3 DNA: TGTGCCATCAGTGAAAGACTGGGTCAGGGAATATACGGCTACACCTTC. This encodes CAISERLGQGIYGYTF.

This chain connects TRBV2 to TRBJ2-7; TRBD1 matches at 8 bases. The CDR3 covers 14 residues. The ends lost 5 bases at V and 4 bases at J; junction bases unmatched: 7. Germline V gene data show CDR1 as SNHLY and CDR2 as FYNNEI. CDR3 sequence (DNA): TGTGCCAGCAGTAGGGGACAGGAGCCATACGAGCAGTACTTC. Translation: CASSRGQEPYEQYF.